This TCR beta chain appears in the sequencing data of a study of T cells after yellow fever vaccination. Whole-study results and caveats: It was a small share of clonotypes that appeared in both CD4 and CD8 compartments. On re-exposure, the response was weaker but peaked faster, at day 5 versus 15. Most primary-vaccination clones reappeared after the booster (less than 98% CD4, about 90% CD8).

Only a few counts were recorded for this clonotype. The antigen is undetermined. The 5'RACE template-switching step produced TCR cDNA and added a universal primer site and UMIs. From the 5' RACE reads, TCRdb called clonotypes with MiXCR, one entry per CDR3 protein. In the table there are about 210,000 distinct CDR3 sequences, roughly 3.3% of which are singletons. The sequenced sample was CD4+ T cells sorted from PBMCs, obtained 10 days after the yellow fever booster vaccination. The sequence derives from a man aged 18 to 29 who received the YFV17D yellow fever vaccine.

CDR3 residues: CASSMGQPSGANVLTF. Here the CDR3 DNA reads TGTGCCAGTAGTATGGGGCAGCCCTCTGGGGCCAACGTCCTGACTTTC. The chain uses TRBV19 and TRBJ2-6; a weak D match, TRBD1 (5 bases). V gave up 3 bases and J gave up 0 bases, with 9 bases separating them. Germline V gene sequence: CDR1 LNHDA, CDR2 SQIVND (reference sequence). This CDR3 contains 16 residues.